These T cell receptor beta chains were read from a single sample in a study of Graves' ophthalmopathy and Graves' hyperthyroidism. TCRdb re-derived calls from the multiplex PCR reads in MiXCR, one entry per CDR3 protein. Of almost 400,000 distinct CDR3 sequences listed, around 18% are singletons. The sequencing input was peripheral blood. The receptors were sampled from a woman under 30 with Graves' ophthalmopathy. CDR3s include the opening cysteine and the closing phenylalanine or tryptophan. D genes are given only for firm matches. For some rows the clone size is stated as once, few or many, or as a class when expanded; others skip it.

clone_size	v_call	d_call	j_call	cdr3_nt	cdr3_aa
many	TRBV5-8	TRBD2	TRBJ2-7	TGTGCCAGCAGCTTTCATTTGTGGACTAGCGTCAACGAGCAGTACTTC	CASSFHLWTSVNEQYF
few	TRBV30	-	TRBJ2-6	TGTGCCTCGGAGGGGAGGTTTGAGGTCTCTGGGGCCAACGTCCTGACTTTC	CASEGRFEVSGANVLTF
many	TRBV7-8	-	TRBJ2-7	TGTGCCAGCAGCTTGATCGGGGTCCCGGAGCAGTACTTC	CASSLIGVPEQYF
many	TRBV7-2	-	TRBJ2-7	TGTGCCAGCAGCGTCGCAGGGGCCGGCTACGAGCAGTACTTC	CASSVAGAGYEQYF
many	TRBV29-1	-	TRBJ2-5	TGCAGCGTACACCAAGAGACCCAGTACTTC	CSVHQETQYF
many	TRBV12-3/TRBV12-4	TRBD1	TRBJ1-6	TGTGCCAGCAGTTTGGGGACAGGGGGCTCCTATAATTCACCCCTCCACTTT	CASSLGTGGSYNSPLHF
-	TRBV7-2	-	TRBJ2-7	TGTGCCAGCAGCGAGATAAACTACGAGCAGTACTTC	CASSEINYEQYF
many	TRBV28	-	TRBJ1-2	TGTGCCAGCATCCCATTTCAGAGGTCTGGCTATGGCTACACCTTC	CASIPFQRSGYGYTF
many	TRBV30	-	TRBJ2-5	TGTGCCTGGGTACCGGGACCGCAAGAGACCCAGTACTTC	CAWVPGPQETQYF
-	TRBV6-2/TRBV6-3	-	TRBJ1-1	TGTGCCAGCACCAACGGGAGAATGAACACTGAAGCTTTCTTT	CASTNGRMNTEAFF
many	TRBV11-2	-	TRBJ2-4	TGTGCCAGCAGCCGCATAGGGTTAGCCAAAAACATTCAGTACTTC	CASSRIGLAKNIQYF
few	TRBV3-1	-	TRBJ2-7	TGTGCCAGCAGCCCCCAGGGAGAGGCTTACGAGCAGTACTTC	CASSPQGEAYEQYF
many	TRBV7-2	-	TRBJ1-5	TGTGCCAGCAGCTTCATCGGGAGCAATCAGCCCCAGCATTTT	CASSFIGSNQPQHF
many	TRBV2	-	TRBJ1-2	TGTGCCAGCAGCGCGACAGGAAGGTCAACTGGCTACACCTTC	CASSATGRSTGYTF
many	TRBV28	-	TRBJ2-2	TGTGCCAGCAGTTTTGGCGACATTTACACCGGGGAGCTGTTTTTT	CASSFGDIYTGELFF
many	TRBV12-3/TRBV12-4	-	TRBJ1-5	TGTGCCAGCAGTTTAGCGGGCTCGCGAGTGAATCAGCCCCAGCATTTT	CASSLAGSRVNQPQHF
many	TRBV6-5	TRBD1	TRBJ2-5	TGTGCCAGCAGTTACTCGAATGACAGGGGGTCCGAGACCCAGTACTTC	CASSYSNDRGSETQYF
-	TRBV6-1	TRBD2	TRBJ2-7	TGTGCCAGCAGTCCACTAGCGGGAGATGCGTACGAGCAGTACTTC	CASSPLAGDAYEQYF